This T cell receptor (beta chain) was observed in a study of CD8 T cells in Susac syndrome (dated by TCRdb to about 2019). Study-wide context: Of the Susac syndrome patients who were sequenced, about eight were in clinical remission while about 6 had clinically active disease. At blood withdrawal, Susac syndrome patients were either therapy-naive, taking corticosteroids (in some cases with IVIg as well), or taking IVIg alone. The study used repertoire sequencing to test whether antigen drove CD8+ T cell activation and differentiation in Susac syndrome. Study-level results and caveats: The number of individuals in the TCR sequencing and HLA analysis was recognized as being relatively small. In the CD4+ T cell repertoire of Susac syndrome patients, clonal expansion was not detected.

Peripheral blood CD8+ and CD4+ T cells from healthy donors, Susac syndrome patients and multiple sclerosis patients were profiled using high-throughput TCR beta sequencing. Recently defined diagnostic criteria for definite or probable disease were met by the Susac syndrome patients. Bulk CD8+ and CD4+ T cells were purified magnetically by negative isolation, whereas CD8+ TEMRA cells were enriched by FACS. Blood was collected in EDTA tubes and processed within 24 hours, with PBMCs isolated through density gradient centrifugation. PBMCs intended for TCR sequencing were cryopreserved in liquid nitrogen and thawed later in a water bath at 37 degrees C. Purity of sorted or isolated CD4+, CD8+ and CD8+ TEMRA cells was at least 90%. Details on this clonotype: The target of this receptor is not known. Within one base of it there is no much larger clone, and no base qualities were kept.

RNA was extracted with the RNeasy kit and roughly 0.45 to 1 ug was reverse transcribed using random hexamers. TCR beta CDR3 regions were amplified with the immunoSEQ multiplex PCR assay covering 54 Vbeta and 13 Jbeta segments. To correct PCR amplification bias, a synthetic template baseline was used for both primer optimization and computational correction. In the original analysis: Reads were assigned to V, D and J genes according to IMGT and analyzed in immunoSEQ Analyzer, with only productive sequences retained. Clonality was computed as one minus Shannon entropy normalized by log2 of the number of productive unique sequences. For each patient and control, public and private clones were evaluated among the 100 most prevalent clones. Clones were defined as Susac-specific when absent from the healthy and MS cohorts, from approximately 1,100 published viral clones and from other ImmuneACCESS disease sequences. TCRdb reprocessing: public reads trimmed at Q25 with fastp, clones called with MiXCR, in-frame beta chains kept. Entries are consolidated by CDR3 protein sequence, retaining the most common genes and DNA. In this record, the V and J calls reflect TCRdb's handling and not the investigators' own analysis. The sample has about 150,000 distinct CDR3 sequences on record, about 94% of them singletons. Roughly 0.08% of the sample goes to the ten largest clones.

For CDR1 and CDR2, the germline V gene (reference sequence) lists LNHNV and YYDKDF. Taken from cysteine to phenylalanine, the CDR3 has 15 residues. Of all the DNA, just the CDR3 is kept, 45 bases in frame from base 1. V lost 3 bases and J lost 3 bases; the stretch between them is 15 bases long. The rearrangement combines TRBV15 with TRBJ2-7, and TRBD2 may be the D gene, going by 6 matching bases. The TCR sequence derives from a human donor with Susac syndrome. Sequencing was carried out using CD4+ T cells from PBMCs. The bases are TGTGCCACCAGCAGCCCACAGGAGGGCCGCTACGAGCAGTACTTC. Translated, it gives CATSSPQEGRYEQYF.